This T cell receptor (beta chain) was found in a study of CD8 T cells in ankylosing spondylitis. Germline V CDR1 and CDR2: DFQATT, SNEGSKA (reference sequence). The CDR3 runs to 12 residues. V was cut by 6 bases and J by 4 bases, with 12 bases left in between. There are many counts of this clonotype. Preparation of TCR beta libraries was done by quantitative 5'-RACE with molecular barcodes. TCRdb re-called the 5' RACE reads with MiXCR, one entry per CDR3 protein. The table records hundreds of thousands of distinct CDR3 sequences, 20% of them present only once. The clonotype comes from a male donor with ankylosing spondylitis or in good health (not recorded which). The chain joins TRBV20-1 to TRBJ1-2; TRBD1 might be the D (6 bases). The sample was blood, either unsorted or a sorted T cell fraction (not recorded which). The CDR3 nucleotides are TGCAGTGCGATACAGGGAACCTATGGCTACACCTTC. Translating it yields CSAIQGTYGYTF.